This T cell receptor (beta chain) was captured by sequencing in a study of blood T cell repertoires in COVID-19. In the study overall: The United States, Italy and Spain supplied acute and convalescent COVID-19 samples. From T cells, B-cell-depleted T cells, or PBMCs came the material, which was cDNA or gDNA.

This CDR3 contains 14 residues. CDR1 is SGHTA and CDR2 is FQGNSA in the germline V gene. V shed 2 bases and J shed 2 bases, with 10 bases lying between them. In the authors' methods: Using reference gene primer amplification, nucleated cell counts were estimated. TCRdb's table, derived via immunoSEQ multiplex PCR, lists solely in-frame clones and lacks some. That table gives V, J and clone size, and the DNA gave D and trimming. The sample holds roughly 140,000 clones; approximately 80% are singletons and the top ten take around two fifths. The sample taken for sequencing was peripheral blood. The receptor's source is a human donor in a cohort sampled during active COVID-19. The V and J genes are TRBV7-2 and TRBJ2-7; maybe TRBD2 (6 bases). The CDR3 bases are TGTGCCAGCAGCTTACCCGGGGGAACCTACGAGCAGTACTTC. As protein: CASSLPGGTYEQYF.